This T cell receptor beta chain was identified during a study of cytomegalovirus exposure and HLA in healthy donors (dated by TCRdb to between 2016 and 2019). With regard to the full study: An earlier analysis of about 530 of the donors reported around 280 Gb of sequence data and some 110 million unique TCR beta sequences obtained from about 179 million T cells. Rather than using new phenotypic data, the later analysis identified candidate immune exposures from TCR beta sequences and from how often those sequences occurred across donors. The T cell repertoires of 666 subjects were profiled by immunosequencing and related to cytomegalovirus serostatus. Several DR-DQ haplotypes were handled as single units for association and clustering because linkage in the cohort was strong. Around 320 gigabases of sequencing data and 70 million to 85 million unique TCR sequences were included in an early release covering 500 to 750 HLA-typed donors. Class I and class II HLA loci were covered by the typing at four-digit resolution. Among the roughly 430 genotyped donors, roughly 80% belonged to the genetic ancestry cluster associated with self-reported Caucasian donors. The study aimed to test whether signatures of past pathogen exposure could be identified by cataloging public T cell receptors. In addition to the first cohort of around 670 subjects, a separate validation cohort of 120 different subjects was used. The number of typed donors differed by locus: roughly 629-640 for A, B, C, DRB1 and DQB1; about 520 for DQA1; 600 to 610 for DPA1; and about 450 for DPB1. To study patterns of TCR occurrence, a later analysis re-analyzed previously published TCR beta repertoires from several hundred donors and added high-resolution HLA genotyping. A later genetic analysis took genome-wide SNP genotypes for 398 of the 666 donors and used that subset as a discovery cohort. High-throughput TCR immunosequencing, statistical association of individual TCRs with disease status, and machine learning were combined to predict cytomegalovirus infection status. All discovery cohort repertoires had been generated on a single sequencing platform. Alongside the repertoire data, information on donor age, sex, ethnicity and CMV serostatus was compiled. Among 300 to 500 genotyped donors of the cohort, an average of around 240,000 unique TCR beta nucleotide sequences was sequenced per donor, of which roughly 17% were non-productive. To decide whether each TCR beta V gene segment behaved as functional or pseudogenic, an earlier analysis of nearly 600 of the donors relied on high-throughput TCR beta sequencing.

From the cysteine up to the phenylalanine, the CDR3 has a length of 16 residues. Only the CDR3 part of the read is kept: 48 bases, read in frame from the first base. CDR1 MNHNS and CDR2 SASEGT are derived from the germline V gene. Trimming removed 2 bases from V and 3 bases from J; the gene matches leave 8 bases unexplained. Library preparation was by the immunoSEQ multiplex PCR assay. A mixture of 60 forward primers for TCR Vbeta segments and 13 reverse primers for TCR Jbeta segments was used in the multiplex PCR. A multiplex PCR assay on genomic DNA amplified the CDR3 region of rearranged TCR beta genes. The Illumina HiSeq System was used to sequence the amplified TCR beta libraries as 87-base-pair reads. For the original study's pipeline: In a later analysis, 80 million or so unique TCR beta chains were counted across the 500 to 850 repertoires, and approximately 11 million of these chains were shared by at least two donors. A nearest-neighbor algorithm error-corrected the raw reads and collapsed the reads into unique sequences, merging closely related sequences to remove PCR and sequencing errors. To assign V, D and J gene segments, CDR3 sequences were aligned to IMGT reference sequences. For a sequence to be retained, at least a six-nucleotide match to both a V gene segment and a J gene segment was required. A rearrangement counted as productive if the CDR3 had no stop codons and remained in frame with V and J, and every other rearrangement counted as non-productive. CDR3 was defined by IMGT convention, running from the second conserved V-encoded cysteine to the conserved J-encoded phenylalanine. In an earlier analysis of some 550 of the donors, sequences lacking an unambiguous match to a single V gene segment were excluded. In an earlier analysis of approximately 500 of the donors, a V segment was called functional when productive rearrangements were above 56.7%, and segregating when the standard deviation between donors exceeded 5%. A statistical classification framework was built for diagnosing cytomegalovirus status from the catalog of TCR beta chain sequences. A later analysis assigned V and J genes by comparing TCR nucleotide sequences with IMGT/GENE-DB human TR gene sequences. Using the TCRdist pipeline, a later analysis assigned CDR3 sequences along with most-parsimonious VDJ recombination scenarios. In a later analysis, every TCR beta chain was defined by the combination of its CDR3 amino acid sequence and its V-gene family, and reads without a unique V-gene family were dropped. A later analysis removed several hundred highly shared, low-generation-probability nucleotide sequences to deal with suspected cross-contamination and a sequencing artifact. For each public chain, a later analysis derived a clonal expansion index from normalized ranks of inferred template counts within each repertoire. A later analysis computed generation probabilities with a VDJ recombination model fitted to out-of-frame rearrangements, and checked the results against IGoR. In a later analysis, TCR-TCR, TCR-HLA and TCR-CMV co-occurrence was scored with hypergeometric tests, and a repertoire-size bias correction was applied to TCR pairs. To estimate false discovery rates, a later analysis permuted the HLA or CMV assignments 20 times. In a later analysis, co-occurring TCRs were grouped with DBSCAN, and TCRdist sequence similarity was added when clustering was performed within HLA-allele-positive subsets. Co-occurrence clustering excluded repertoires with fewer than 30,000 or more than 120,000 public chains, plus five with anomalous nucleotide sharing. Imported from immuneACCESS, the table was reduced by TCRdb to in-frame sequences with V and J called. These copies leave out some clones; in studies compared against another copy, an unresolved V gene accounts for under half, and the cause of the remainder is not known. V, J and clone size derive from that table, while D and trimming were established from the DNA sequence. The table held for this sample gives 70,000 to 100,000 clones. The biggest ten clones account for 3% to 4% of the sample.

On the study overall, not on this receptor specifically: A further reported finding was that TCR beta sequences accurately predicted the HLA-A and HLA-B alleles for most subjects in the first cohort. In both the original and validation cohorts, the classifier was reported to diagnose cytomegalovirus status with high specificity and sensitivity. Because some donors lacked HLA typing at each locus, the association tests relied only on the typed subset. Correlated functional status among segregating V segments might reflect linkage disequilibrium, but an unknown experimental factor could not be ruled out. In this cohort, only TCR beta chains were sequenced, and detectable features were limited by the absence of alpha or paired-chain data. The 87-base-pair reads could not distinguish some IMGT-functional V segments, including TRBV6-2 and TRBV6-3, so those segments were excluded. Specific HLA alleles were associated with some 15,000 TCR beta sequences at a false discovery rate of 0.05 in a later analysis. In vitro tests confirmed that a few of the cytomegalovirus-associated TCR beta chains recognize cytomegalovirus antigens. The authors suggested that the approach could potentially be extended to other disease states and immunological phenotypes. Several of the top co-occurrence clusters appeared to be linked to parvovirus B19, influenza, CMV and Epstein-Barr virus, according to a later analysis. According to a later analysis, most CMV-associated TCR beta chains appeared to be HLA-restricted, and the HLA associations seemed to be driven largely by CMV exposure. When HLA alleles, especially DR and DQ, strongly co-occurred, TCR associations were difficult to assign to individual alleles. Immune exposure information for the cohort was limited to CMV serostatus. While some public TCRs were present in many individuals, most TCR sequences turned up only very rarely across donors. According to a later analysis, TCR association rates differed among HLA loci, with DRB1 alleles showing the most associated TCRs and HLA-C alleles showing the fewest. A later genetic analysis associated a missense DCLRE1C variant with V-gene and J-gene trimming of TCR beta chains, and an independent cohort replicated the association. Roughly uniform sequencing depth across donors was assumed in presence/absence analyses, although this assumption may not hold. In a later genetic analysis, fewer N-insertions in productive TCRs were reported among donors in an Asian-associated ancestry cluster than the roughly 640-donor mean. In the study, 150 to 200 TCR beta chains were listed as associated with cytomegalovirus. In an earlier analysis of some 540 of the donors, most TCR beta V segments appeared in productive rearrangements about 87% or about 30% of the time, broadly matching IMGT annotations. A group of highly shared sequence variants was considered likely to be a technical artifact of the sequencing pipeline. Roughly 15 rarely observed V segments, including chromosome 9 orphons, were excluded from the earlier analysis of a few hundred of the donors because counts were too low. A later analysis found that HLA-associated TCR beta chains were more clonally expanded and had lower generation probabilities than equally common non-associated chains.

The cohort comprised several hundred healthy bone marrow donors. Cohort members were all nominally healthy when sampled, although unrecorded immune exposures were likely present. The donor tested CMV seropositive and was one of the 289 seropositive cohort members. Each donor provided a peripheral blood sample, and peripheral blood mononuclear cells were used for TCR beta sequencing. Genomic DNA extraction from the blood cell samples was performed with the Qiagen DNeasy Blood Extraction Kit. As regards this clone: It lacks a known antigen.

The TCR comes from a man between 18 and 35 years old in good health and CMV-seropositive. The sample was PBMCs. The chain is assembled from TRBV6-1 and TRBJ2-7, and 9 bases in between align with TRBD1. CDR3 loop: CASSELIGTGSYEQYF. The DNA is TGTGCCAGCAGTGAACTAATCGGGACAGGGAGCTACGAGCAGTACTTC.